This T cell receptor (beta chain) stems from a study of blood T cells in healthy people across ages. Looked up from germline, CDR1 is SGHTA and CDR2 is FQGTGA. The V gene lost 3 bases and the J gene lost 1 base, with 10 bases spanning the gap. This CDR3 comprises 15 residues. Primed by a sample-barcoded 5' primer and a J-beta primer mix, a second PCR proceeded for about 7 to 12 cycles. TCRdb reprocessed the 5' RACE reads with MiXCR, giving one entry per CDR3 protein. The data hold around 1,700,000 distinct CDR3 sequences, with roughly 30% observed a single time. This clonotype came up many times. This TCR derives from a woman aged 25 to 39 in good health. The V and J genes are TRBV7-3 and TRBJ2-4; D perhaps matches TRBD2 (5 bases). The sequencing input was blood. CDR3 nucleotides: TGTGCCAGCAGCTTGCAAGCGGCCGCCAAAAACATTCAGTACTTC. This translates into CASSLQAAAKNIQYF.